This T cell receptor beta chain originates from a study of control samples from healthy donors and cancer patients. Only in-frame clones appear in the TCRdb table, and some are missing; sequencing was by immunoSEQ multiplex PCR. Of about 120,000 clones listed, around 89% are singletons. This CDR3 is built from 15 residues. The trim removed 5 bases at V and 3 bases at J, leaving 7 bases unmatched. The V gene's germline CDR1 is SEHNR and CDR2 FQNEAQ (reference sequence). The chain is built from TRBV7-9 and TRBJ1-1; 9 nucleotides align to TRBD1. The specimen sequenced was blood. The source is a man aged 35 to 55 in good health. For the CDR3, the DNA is TGTGCCAGCAGCCAAACAGGGGGCAAGCACACTGAAGCTTTCTTT. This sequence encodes CASSQTGGKHTEAFF.